This TCR beta chain was captured in a study of cytomegalovirus exposure and HLA in healthy donors. General study points: Differences between HLA loci emerged in a later analysis of TCR association rates, with DRB1 most and HLA-C fewest.

This clone is a singleton in its sample. Its target is unknown. The study ran its PCR with 60 Vbeta and 13 Jbeta primers. Sequenced by immunoSEQ multiplex PCR; TCRdb stores in-frame clones only, minus some. The top ten clones hold about a tenth of a sample with about 210,000 clones, roughly four fifths of them seen once. The trim removed 5 bases at V and 0 bases at J, leaving 6 bases unmatched. Germline loops: CDR1 SGHVS, CDR2 FQNEAQ. There are 16 residues in the CDR3. The gene calls are TRBV7-8 and TRBJ2-3; 9 nucleotides align to TRBD2. The material sequenced was PBMCs. The TCR sequence derives from a woman aged 45-65 years in good health and CMV-seropositive. The CDR3 DNA is TGTGCCAGCAGCCCGCTAGCGGGGCCAAGCACAGATACGCAGTATTTT. This gives the protein CASSPLAGPSTDTQYF.